These T cell receptor beta chains were read from a single sample in a study of shared clonotypes between healthy human individuals. The repertoire was sequenced with immunoSEQ multiplex PCR; TCRdb's copy has only in-frame clones and lacks some. The data show more than 2 million clones, approximately 94% seen once. Sequences were obtained from naive CD8+ T cells sorted from blood. These receptors originate from a man between 18 and 35 years old in good health. The CDR3 runs from the conserved cysteine through the conserved F or W. D genes are given only for firm matches. For some rows the clone size is stated as once, few or many, or as a class when expanded; others skip it.

clone size: NA; J gene: TRBJ2-7; D gene: NA; V gene: TRBV19; CDR3 DNA: TGTGCCAGTAGTATTTCCCTCGACCCGCCCTACGAGCAGTACTTC; CDR3 protein: CASSISLDPPYEQYF
clone size: NA; J gene: TRBJ2-2; D gene: NA; V gene: TRBV11-2; CDR3 DNA: TGTGCCAGCAAAGGGCTAGTCGGCACCGGGGAGCTGTTTTTT; CDR3 protein: CASKGLVGTGELFF
clone size: NA; J gene: TRBJ2-7; D gene: TRBD2; V gene: TRBV7-6; CDR3 DNA: TGTGCCAGCACCAACAACGCGGGGGAAGGGCTCTACGAGCAGTACTTC; CDR3 protein: CASTNNAGEGLYEQYF
clone size: NA; J gene: TRBJ2-7; D gene: NA; V gene: TRBV19; CDR3 DNA: TGTGCCAGTAGTCCATCGACAGGCTCCTACGAGCAGTACTTC; CDR3 protein: CASSPSTGSYEQYF
clone size: NA; J gene: TRBJ2-1; D gene: NA; V gene: TRBV4-1; CDR3 DNA: TGCGCCAGCAGCCCCGGACGCTACAATGAGCAGTTCTTC; CDR3 protein: CASSPGRYNEQFF
clone size: NA; J gene: TRBJ2-3; D gene: TRBD2; V gene: TRBV9; CDR3 DNA: TGTGCCAGCAGCGCCGTTGTAGCGGGGAGCGCAGATACGCAGTATTTT; CDR3 protein: CASSAVVAGSADTQYF
clone size: NA; J gene: TRBJ1-4; D gene: NA; V gene: TRBV7-9; CDR3 DNA: TGTGCCAGCAGCCAGATGAGTGAAAAACTGTTTTTT; CDR3 protein: CASSQMSEKLFF
clone size: once; J gene: TRBJ2-3; D gene: NA; V gene: TRBV7-2; CDR3 DNA: TGTGCCAGCAGCCTCGACCGGGGCGACGTTAAAGATACGCAGTATTTT; CDR3 protein: CASSLDRGDVKDTQYF
clone size: NA; J gene: TRBJ1-1; D gene: TRBD1; V gene: TRBV5-1; CDR3 DNA: TGCGCCAGCAGCTCCCGGGACAGGGCGCCAGAAGCTTTCTTT; CDR3 protein: CASSSRDRAPEAFF
clone size: NA; J gene: TRBJ2-7; D gene: NA; V gene: TRBV19; CDR3 DNA: TGTGCCAGTAGTATGGGTAGCTCCTACGAGCAGTACTTC; CDR3 protein: CASSMGSSYEQYF
clone size: NA; J gene: TRBJ2-5; D gene: TRBD2; V gene: TRBV6-5; CDR3 DNA: TGTGCCAGCAGTTACGGACTAGCTGAGGAGACCCAGTACTTC; CDR3 protein: CASSYGLAEETQYF
clone size: NA; J gene: TRBJ2-5; D gene: NA; V gene: TRBV5-4; CDR3 DNA: TGTGCCAGCAGCCTTGTCCAACAAGAGACCCAGTACTTC; CDR3 protein: CASSLVQQETQYF
clone size: NA; J gene: TRBJ2-7; D gene: NA; V gene: TRBV29-1; CDR3 DNA: TGCAGCGCAACTTCCTACGAGCAGTACTTC; CDR3 protein: CSATSYEQYF
clone size: NA; J gene: TRBJ2-6; D gene: NA; V gene: TRBV4-3; CDR3 DNA: TGCGCCAGCAGCCAACGCCAGGCCGAGGGGGCCAACGTCCTGACTTTC; CDR3 protein: CASSQRQAEGANVLTF
clone size: NA; J gene: TRBJ2-1; D gene: NA; V gene: TRBV7-9; CDR3 DNA: TGTGCCAGCAGCTTCTCACCTACTGAGCAGTTCTTC; CDR3 protein: CASSFSPTEQFF
clone size: NA; J gene: TRBJ2-3; D gene: TRBD2; V gene: TRBV9; CDR3 DNA: TGTGCCAGCAGCGTAAGCGGGGGGGGTACAGATACGCAGTATTTT; CDR3 protein: CASSVSGGGTDTQYF
clone size: NA; J gene: TRBJ2-2; D gene: TRBD1; V gene: TRBV6-6; CDR3 DNA: TGTGCCAGCAGTTCAATCGGGACAGCGGAGCTGTTTTTT; CDR3 protein: CASSSIGTAELFF
clone size: NA; J gene: TRBJ2-5; D gene: NA; V gene: TRBV5-1; CDR3 DNA: TGCGCCAGCACCCTTACCGGGGGTGTAACGTACCAAGAGACCCAGTACTTC; CDR3 protein: CASTLTGGVTYQETQYF
clone size: once; J gene: TRBJ2-1; D gene: TRBD1; V gene: TRBV7-9; CDR3 DNA: TGTGCCAGCAGCTCCGGGACAGGAAATGAGCAGTTCTTC; CDR3 protein: CASSSGTGNEQFF
clone size: once; J gene: TRBJ2-7; D gene: TRBD2; V gene: TRBV25-1; CDR3 DNA: TGTGCCAGCAGTGAAAGGGGAGGGAACGAGCAGTACTTC; CDR3 protein: CASSERGGNEQYF
clone size: NA; J gene: TRBJ2-7; D gene: TRBD1; V gene: TRBV5-1; CDR3 DNA: TGCGCCAGCAGCTTGTGGGCGGGACAGGGGTTCTACGAGCAGTACTTC; CDR3 protein: CASSLWAGQGFYEQYF
clone size: NA; J gene: TRBJ2-1; D gene: NA; V gene: TRBV7-9; CDR3 DNA: TGTGCCAGCAGCTTAGCTGGCCCGCCGGAAGACAATGAGCAGTTCTTC; CDR3 protein: CASSLAGPPEDNEQFF
clone size: NA; J gene: TRBJ2-1; D gene: TRBD2; V gene: TRBV7-9; CDR3 DNA: TGTGCCAGCAGCTTAGTTTCGGGAGGTCACAATGAGCAGTTCTTC; CDR3 protein: CASSLVSGGHNEQFF
clone size: NA; J gene: TRBJ2-1; D gene: NA; V gene: TRBV6-6; CDR3 DNA: TGTGCCAGCGGGGGAGTTTGGGATGAGCAGTTCTTC; CDR3 protein: CASGGVWDEQFF
clone size: NA; J gene: TRBJ1-2; D gene: NA; V gene: TRBV5-6; CDR3 DNA: TGTGCCAGCAGCTGGGACTATGACAAAGGGGGTTATGGCTACACCTTC; CDR3 protein: CASSWDYDKGGYGYTF
clone size: NA; J gene: TRBJ2-2; D gene: TRBD1; V gene: TRBV7-9; CDR3 DNA: TGTGCCAGCAGCTCATCGGGACAGATCGCGAACACCGGGGAGCTGTTTTTT; CDR3 protein: CASSSSGQIANTGELFF
clone size: NA; J gene: TRBJ1-1; D gene: NA; V gene: TRBV29-1; CDR3 DNA: TGCAGCTTAACAGGGAACACTGAAGCTTTCTTT; CDR3 protein: CSLTGNTEAFF
clone size: NA; J gene: TRBJ1-1; D gene: NA; V gene: TRBV9; CDR3 DNA: TGTGCCAGCAGCATGGACAGCTACAACACTGAAGCTTTCTTT; CDR3 protein: CASSMDSYNTEAFF
clone size: NA; J gene: TRBJ2-7; D gene: NA; V gene: TRBV5-6; CDR3 DNA: TGTGCCAGCAGCTTGGCCTTTGGAGCTGCCTACGAGCAGTACTTC; CDR3 protein: CASSLAFGAAYEQYF
clone size: NA; J gene: TRBJ2-1; D gene: NA; V gene: TRBV27; CDR3 DNA: TGTGCCAGCAGCGAGGGTTACAATGAGCAGTTCTTC; CDR3 protein: CASSEGYNEQFF
clone size: NA; J gene: TRBJ2-1; D gene: TRBD2; V gene: TRBV9; CDR3 DNA: TGTGCCAGCAGCGTAGCTCTAGCGGGCCTGTACAATGAGCAGTTCTTC; CDR3 protein: CASSVALAGLYNEQFF
clone size: NA; J gene: TRBJ2-5; D gene: NA; V gene: TRBV7-6; CDR3 DNA: TGTGCCAGCAGCTTAGAGGCCCCATCCGTAGAGACCCAGTACTTC; CDR3 protein: CASSLEAPSVETQYF
clone size: NA; J gene: TRBJ2-7; D gene: NA; V gene: TRBV15; CDR3 DNA: TGTGCCACCAGCGGGGGCAGGGGAGTCTACGAGCAGTACTTC; CDR3 protein: CATSGGRGVYEQYF
clone size: NA; J gene: TRBJ1-3; D gene: NA; V gene: TRBV4-1; CDR3 DNA: TGCGCCAGCAGCCAAGAAATCCCGGGCCCGAGCTCTGGAAACACCATATATTTT; CDR3 protein: CASSQEIPGPSSGNTIYF
clone size: NA; J gene: TRBJ2-5; D gene: NA; V gene: TRBV7-8; CDR3 DNA: TGTGCCAGCAGCTTACCTGGTGGGGAGACCCAGTACTTC; CDR3 protein: CASSLPGGETQYF
clone size: NA; J gene: TRBJ1-4; D gene: NA; V gene: TRBV4-1; CDR3 DNA: TGCGCCAGCAGCCCCAATTTTGCAACTAATGAAAAACTGTTTTTT; CDR3 protein: CASSPNFATNEKLFF
clone size: NA; J gene: TRBJ1-1; D gene: NA; V gene: TRBV27; CDR3 DNA: TGTGCCAGCAGTTTATCAATCGAGGGATTGAACACTGAAGCTTTCTTT; CDR3 protein: CASSLSIEGLNTEAFF
clone size: NA; J gene: TRBJ2-3; D gene: TRBD2; V gene: TRBV2; CDR3 DNA: TGTGCCAGCAGGGGGGGGACTAGCGGGTTGTACACAGATACGCAGTATTTT; CDR3 protein: CASRGGTSGLYTDTQYF
clone size: NA; J gene: TRBJ2-5; D gene: NA; V gene: TRBV14; CDR3 DNA: TGTGCCAGCAGCCAAGATCTATGGTACCAAGAGACCCAGTACTTC; CDR3 protein: CASSQDLWYQETQYF
clone size: NA; J gene: TRBJ1-1; D gene: NA; V gene: TRBV5-6; CDR3 DNA: TGTGCCAGCAGCACGGAGGGGGGGTCAGTGAACACTGAAGCTTTCTTT; CDR3 protein: CASSTEGGSVNTEAFF